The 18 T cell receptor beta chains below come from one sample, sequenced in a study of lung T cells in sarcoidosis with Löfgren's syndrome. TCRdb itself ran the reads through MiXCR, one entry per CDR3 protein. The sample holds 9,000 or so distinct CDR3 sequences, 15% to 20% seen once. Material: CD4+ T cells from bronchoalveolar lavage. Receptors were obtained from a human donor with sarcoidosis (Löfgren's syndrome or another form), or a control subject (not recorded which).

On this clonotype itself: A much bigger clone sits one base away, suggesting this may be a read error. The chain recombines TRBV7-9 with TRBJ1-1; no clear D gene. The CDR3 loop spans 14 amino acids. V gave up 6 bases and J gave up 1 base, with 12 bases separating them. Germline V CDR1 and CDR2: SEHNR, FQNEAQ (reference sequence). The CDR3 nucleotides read TGTGCCAGCAGTCGACCGGGCCGGAACACTGAAGCTTTCTTT. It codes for CASSRPGRNTEAFF.

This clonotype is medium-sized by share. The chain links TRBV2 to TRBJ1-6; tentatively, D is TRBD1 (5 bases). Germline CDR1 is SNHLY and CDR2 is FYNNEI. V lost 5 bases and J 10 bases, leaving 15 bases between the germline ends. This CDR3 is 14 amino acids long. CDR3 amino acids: CASSPGTVESPLHF. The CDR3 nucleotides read TGTGCCAGCAGTCCGGGGACGGTTGAATCACCCCTCCACTTT.

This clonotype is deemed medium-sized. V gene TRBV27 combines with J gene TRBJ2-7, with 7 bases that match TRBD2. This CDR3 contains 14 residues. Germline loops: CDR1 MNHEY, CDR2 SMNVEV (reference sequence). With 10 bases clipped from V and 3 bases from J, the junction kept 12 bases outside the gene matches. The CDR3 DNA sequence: TGTGCCACCACGCGTACGGCGGGAGTCTACGAGCAGTACTTC. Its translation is CATTRTAGVYEQYF.

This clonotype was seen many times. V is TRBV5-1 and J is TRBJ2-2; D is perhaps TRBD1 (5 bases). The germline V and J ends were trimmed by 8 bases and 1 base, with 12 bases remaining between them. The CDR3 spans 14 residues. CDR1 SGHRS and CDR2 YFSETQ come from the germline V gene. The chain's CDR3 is CASTQGRNTGELFF. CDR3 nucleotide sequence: TGCGCCAGTACCCAGGGAAGGAACACCGGGGAGCTGTTTTTT.

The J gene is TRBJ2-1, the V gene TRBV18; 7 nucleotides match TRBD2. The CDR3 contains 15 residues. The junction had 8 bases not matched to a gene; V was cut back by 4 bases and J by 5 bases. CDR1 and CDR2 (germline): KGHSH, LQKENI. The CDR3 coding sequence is TGTGCCAGCTCACTAATCTGGGGGGGTAACAATGAGCAGTTCTTC. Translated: CASSLIWGGNNEQFF.

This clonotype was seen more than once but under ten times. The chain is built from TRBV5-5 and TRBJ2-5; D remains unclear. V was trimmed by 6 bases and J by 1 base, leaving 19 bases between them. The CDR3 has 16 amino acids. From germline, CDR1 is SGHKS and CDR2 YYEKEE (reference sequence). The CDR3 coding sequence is TGTGCCAGCAAATACAGTGTTCTGGACCCCCAAGAGACCCAGTACTTC. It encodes CASKYSVLDPQETQYF.

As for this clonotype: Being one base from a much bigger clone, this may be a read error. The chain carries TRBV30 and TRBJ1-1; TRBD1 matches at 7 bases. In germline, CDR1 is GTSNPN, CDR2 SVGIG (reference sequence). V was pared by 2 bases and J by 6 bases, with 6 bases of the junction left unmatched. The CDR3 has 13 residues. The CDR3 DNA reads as TGTGCCTGGAGTAGGACAGGAAACGCTGAAGCTTTCTTT. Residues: CAWSRTGNAEAFF.

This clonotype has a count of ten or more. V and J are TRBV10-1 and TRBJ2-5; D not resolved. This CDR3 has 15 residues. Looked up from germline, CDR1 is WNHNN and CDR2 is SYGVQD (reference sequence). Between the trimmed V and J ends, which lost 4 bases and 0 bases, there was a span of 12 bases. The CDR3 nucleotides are TGCGCCAGCAGTGGAGCAGGAACCGACCAAGAGACCCAGTACTTC. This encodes CASSGAGTDQETQYF.

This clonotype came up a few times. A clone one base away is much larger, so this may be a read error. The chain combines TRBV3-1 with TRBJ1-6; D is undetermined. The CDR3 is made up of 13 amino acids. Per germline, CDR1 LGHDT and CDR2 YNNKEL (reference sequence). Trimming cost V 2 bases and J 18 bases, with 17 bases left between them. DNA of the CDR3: TGTGCCAGCAGCCAAATTACAGCTGGGTCCCCCCACTTT. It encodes CASSQITAGSPHF.

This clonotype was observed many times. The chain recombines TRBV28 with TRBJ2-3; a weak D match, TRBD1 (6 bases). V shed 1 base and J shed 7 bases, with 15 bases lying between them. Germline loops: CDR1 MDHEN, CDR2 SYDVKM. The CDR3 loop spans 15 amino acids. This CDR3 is CASSLFSVGANTQYF. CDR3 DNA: TGTGCCAGCAGTTTATTTAGTGTGGGGGCGAATACGCAGTATTTT.

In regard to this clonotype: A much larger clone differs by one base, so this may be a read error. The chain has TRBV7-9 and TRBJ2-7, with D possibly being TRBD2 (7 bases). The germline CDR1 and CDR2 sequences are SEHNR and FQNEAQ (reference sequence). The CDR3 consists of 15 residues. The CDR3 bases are TGTGCCAGCAGCTTATGGGGGGGCCTCTCCTACAAGCAGTACTTC. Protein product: CASSLWGGLSYKQYF.

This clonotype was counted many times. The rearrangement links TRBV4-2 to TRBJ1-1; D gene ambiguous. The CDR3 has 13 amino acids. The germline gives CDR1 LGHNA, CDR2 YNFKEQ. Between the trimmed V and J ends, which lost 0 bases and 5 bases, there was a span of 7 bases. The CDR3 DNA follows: TGTGCCAGCAGCCAAGATCCCCGGACTGAAGCTTTCTTT. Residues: CASSQDPRTEAFF.

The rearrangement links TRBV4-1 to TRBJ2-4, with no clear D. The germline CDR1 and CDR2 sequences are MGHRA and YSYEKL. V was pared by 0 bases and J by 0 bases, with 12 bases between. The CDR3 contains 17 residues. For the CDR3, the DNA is TGCGCCAGCAGCCAAGAGGTTCCGGGTCAAGCCAAAAACATTCAGTACTTC. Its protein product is CASSQEVPGQAKNIQYF.

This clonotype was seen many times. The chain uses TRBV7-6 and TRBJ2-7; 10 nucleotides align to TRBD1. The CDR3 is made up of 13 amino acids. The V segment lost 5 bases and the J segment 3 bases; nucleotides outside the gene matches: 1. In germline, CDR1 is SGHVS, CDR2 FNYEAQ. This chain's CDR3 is CASSRTGGYEQYF. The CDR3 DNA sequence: TGTGCCAGCAGCAGGACAGGGGGCTACGAGCAGTACTTC.

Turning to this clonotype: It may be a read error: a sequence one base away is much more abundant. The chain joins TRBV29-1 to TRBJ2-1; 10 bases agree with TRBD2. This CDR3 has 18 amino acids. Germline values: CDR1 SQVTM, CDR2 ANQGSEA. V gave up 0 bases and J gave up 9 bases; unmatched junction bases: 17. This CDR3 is CSVEDAFTQREGRSEQFF. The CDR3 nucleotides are TGCAGCGTTGAAGACGCTTTTACCCAGCGGGAGGGCCGCAGTGAGCAGTTCTTC.

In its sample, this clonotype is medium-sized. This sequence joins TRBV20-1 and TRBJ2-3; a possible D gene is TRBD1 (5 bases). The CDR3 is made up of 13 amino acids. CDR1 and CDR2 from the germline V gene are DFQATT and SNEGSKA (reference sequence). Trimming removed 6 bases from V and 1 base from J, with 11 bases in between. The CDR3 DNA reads TGCAGTGCCATAGTAGGGGGCACAGATACGCAGTATTTT. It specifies CSAIVGGTDTQYF.

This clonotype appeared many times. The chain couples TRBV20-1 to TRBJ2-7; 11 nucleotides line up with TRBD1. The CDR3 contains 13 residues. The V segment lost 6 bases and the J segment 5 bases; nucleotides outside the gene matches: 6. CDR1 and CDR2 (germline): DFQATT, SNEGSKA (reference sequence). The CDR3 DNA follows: TGCAGTGCGCTCGGGACAGGGGGGAACGAGCAGTACTTC. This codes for CSALGTGGNEQYF.

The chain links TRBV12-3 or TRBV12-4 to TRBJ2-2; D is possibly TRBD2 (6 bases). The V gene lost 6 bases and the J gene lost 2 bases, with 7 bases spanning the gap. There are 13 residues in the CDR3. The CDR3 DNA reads TGTGCCAGCAGACTAGCTAACACCGGGGAGCTGTTTTTT. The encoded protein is CASRLANTGELFF.